The sequence of this TCR beta chain was determined in a study of blood T cell repertoires in COVID-19. Here immunoSEQ multiplex PCR was the method, and the copy in TCRdb shows in-frame clones only, minus some. In the table there are approximately 200,000 clones, roughly 90% of which are singletons. From germline, CDR1 is SGHTS and CDR2 YDEGEE. Trimming cost V 4 bases and J 5 bases, with 13 bases left between them. This CDR3 has 14 residues. The TCR sequence derives from a woman aged 25 to 45 who had been exposed to COVID-19. The specimen was PBMCs or T cells enriched from blood (not recorded which). The genes are TRBV5-8 and TRBJ1-3; D is possibly TRBD1 (5 bases). As DNA, the CDR3 is TGTGCCAGCAGCCCCCGACAGCCTCGAAACACCATATATTTT. Translated, it gives CASSPRQPRNTIYF.